This T cell receptor (beta chain) was observed in a study of post-analysis software for immune sequencing data. Study-wide context: The disease courses spanned relapsing-remitting, secondary progressive and progressive-relapsing forms of multiple sclerosis. Study outcomes and limitations: Controls' normalized Chao1 diversity significantly exceeded that of multiple sclerosis patients. TRBV5-6, TRBV5-1 and TRBV20-1 belonged to a set of roughly five TRBV segments that were more frequent in patients than controls. By F measure, strong co-clustering occurred among samples prepared in the same batch.

The CDR3 extends over 15 amino acids. The V gene end was trimmed by 6 bases and the J gene end by 7 bases; junction bases not matched to a gene: 10. This clonotype was detected a few times. Its antigen is not known. Carried by the TCR beta cDNA libraries were unique molecular identifiers. MiXCR was run by TCRdb on the PCR reads, yielding one entry per CDR3 protein. The profile covers 170,000 or so distinct CDR3 sequences, with around 28% appearing a single time and approximately 1.5% taken by the ten largest. J is TRBJ2-3 and V is TRBV12-3 or TRBV12-4; 10 bases match TRBD2. Material: blood. This clonotype was obtained from a girl aged 10 to 17 with multiple sclerosis. CDR3 sequence: CASRSASGRANTQYF. CDR3 nucleotide sequence: TGTGCCAGCAGATCCGCGAGCGGGAGGGCCAATACGCAGTATTTT.